The entry that follows covers one T cell receptor beta chain sequence. Antigen: not known. This sample is part of a study of cytomegalovirus exposure and HLA in healthy donors. General observations from the study: Information on immune exposure was restricted to one variable (CMV serostatus). According to a later analysis, donors in an Asian-associated ancestry cluster reportedly had fewer N-insertions than the approximately 620-donor mean.

The CDR3 is made up of 14 amino acids. The germline V gene encodes CDR1 MNHEY and CDR2 SVGAGI. Germline trimming cut 0 bases from V and 6 bases from J; bases unmatched to any gene: 2. PCR involved 60 Vbeta and 13 Jbeta primers. Profiled with immunoSEQ multiplex PCR; TCRdb holds only in-frame clones, not every one. The profile shows roughly 73,000 clones, more than 75% of them singletons. This clonotype was sampled from a man aged 40-49 years in good health and CMV-seronegative. The source material was PBMCs. The rearrangement links TRBV6-5 to TRBJ2-4, with 7 bases that match TRBD1. The CDR3 region has the DNA TGTGCCAGCAGTTACTCGTACAGGGGAAACATTCAGTACTTC. It codes for CASSYSYRGNIQYF.